These T cell receptor beta chains were read from a single sample in a study of blood T cell repertoires in COVID-19. Only in-frame clones appear in the TCRdb table, and some are missing; sequencing was by immunoSEQ multiplex PCR. The sample lists some 200,000 clones, 65% to 90% occurring once. Sequencing was carried out using PBMCs or T cells enriched from blood (not recorded which). Receptors were obtained from a man aged 35 to 55 who had recovered from COVID-19. The CDR3 runs from the conserved cysteine through the conserved F or W. The D gene is left open where the match is weak. Size is stated for part of the rows, as once, few or many counts, or as a class when the clone is expanded.

clone_size j_call v_call d_call cdr3_aa cdr3_nt
once TRBJ1-1 TRBV5-1 TRBD1 CASSFAGTGTLGTEAFF TGCGCCAGCAGCTTCGCCGGGACAGGGACACTTGGCACTGAAGCTTTCTTT
- TRBJ1-2 TRBV28 - CASSLRGIYGYTF TGTGCCAGCAGTTTGAGGGGGATCTATGGCTACACCTTC
- TRBJ2-3 TRBV6-2/TRBV6-3 - CASSSSDYSTDTQYF TGTGCCAGCAGTAGTAGCGACTATAGCACAGATACGCAGTATTTT
once TRBJ2-3 TRBV18 TRBD1 CASSPPLGQGTDTQYF TGTGCCAGCTCACCCCCCTTGGGACAGGGGACAGATACGCAGTATTTT
- TRBJ1-2 TRBV9 - CASQGIYGYTF TGTGCCAGCCAGGGGATCTATGGCTACACCTTC
few TRBJ1-5 TRBV24-1 - CATSDAASLDSNQPQHF TGTGCCACCAGTGATGCAGCGTCCCTGGATAGCAATCAGCCCCAGCATTTT
- TRBJ2-1 TRBV24-1 TRBD1 CATGSGTETNEQFF TGTGCCACCGGGTCCGGGACAGAAACCAATGAGCAGTTCTTC
- TRBJ1-1 TRBV10-1 - CASSDTVDDEAFF TGCGCCAGCAGTGATACCGTAGATGATGAAGCTTTCTTT
- TRBJ1-4 TRBV30 - CAWGRGTYTTNEKLFF TGTGCCTGGGGGAGGGGGACGTATACAACTAATGAAAAACTGTTTTTT
- TRBJ1-2 TRBV14 - CASSQVAGSAGYTF TGTGCCAGCAGCCAAGTAGCAGGGTCCGCTGGCTACACCTTC
- TRBJ2-3 TRBV28 TRBD1 CASRTGSHYTDTQYF TGTGCCAGCAGGACAGGGTCGCACTACACAGATACGCAGTATTTT
- TRBJ2-4 TRBV11-2 TRBD1 CASSLGQAPAKNIQYF TGTGCCAGCAGCTTGGGACAGGCTCCAGCCAAAAACATTCAGTACTTC
- TRBJ1-5 TRBV19 - CASSGQYNQPQHF TGTGCCAGTAGCGGACAGTACAATCAGCCCCAGCATTTT